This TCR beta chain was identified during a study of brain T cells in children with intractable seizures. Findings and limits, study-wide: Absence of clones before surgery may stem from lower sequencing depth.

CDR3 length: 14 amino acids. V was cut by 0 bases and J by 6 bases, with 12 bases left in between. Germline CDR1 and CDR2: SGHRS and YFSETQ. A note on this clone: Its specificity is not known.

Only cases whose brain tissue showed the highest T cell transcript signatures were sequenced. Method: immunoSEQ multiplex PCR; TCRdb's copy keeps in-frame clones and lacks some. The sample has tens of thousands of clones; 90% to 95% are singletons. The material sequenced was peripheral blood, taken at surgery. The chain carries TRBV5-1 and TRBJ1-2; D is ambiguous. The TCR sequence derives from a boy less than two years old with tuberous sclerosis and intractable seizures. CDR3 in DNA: TGCGCCAGCAGCTTGGACAGTCCCTGGGATGGCTACACCTTC. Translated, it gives CASSLDSPWDGYTF.